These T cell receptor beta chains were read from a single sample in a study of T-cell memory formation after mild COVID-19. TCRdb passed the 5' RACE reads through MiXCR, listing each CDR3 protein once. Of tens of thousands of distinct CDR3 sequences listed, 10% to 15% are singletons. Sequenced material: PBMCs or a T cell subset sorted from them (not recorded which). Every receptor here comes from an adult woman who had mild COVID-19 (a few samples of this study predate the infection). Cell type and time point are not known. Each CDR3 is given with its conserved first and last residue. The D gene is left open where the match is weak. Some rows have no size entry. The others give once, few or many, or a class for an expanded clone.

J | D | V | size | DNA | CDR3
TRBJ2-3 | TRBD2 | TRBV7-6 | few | TGTGCCAGCAGCTCTCCCAGCGGGGGGGCCCCAGATACGCAGTATTTT | CASSSPSGGAPDTQYF
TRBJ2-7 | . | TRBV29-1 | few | TGCAGCGTTGAAGATTCGCTAGCGCCAACCTACGAGCAGTACTTC | CSVEDSLAPTYEQYF
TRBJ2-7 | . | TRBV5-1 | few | TGCGCCAGCAGCTCGGAAAGGGGGTCCTACGAGCAGTACTTC | CASSSERGSYEQYF
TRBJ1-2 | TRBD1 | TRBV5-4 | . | TGTGCCAGCAGCGATACCCCCGGGACAGAATATGGCTACACCTTC | CASSDTPGTEYGYTF
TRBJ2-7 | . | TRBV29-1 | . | TGCAGCGTTGAAACGGACTACGAGCAGTACTTC | CSVETDYEQYF
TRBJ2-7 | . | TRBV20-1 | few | TGCAGTGCTAGAGACATTGTTGAGCAGTACTTC | CSARDIVEQYF
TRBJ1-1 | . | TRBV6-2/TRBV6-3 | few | TGTGCCAGCAGCCCACTTGACGACAAGGACACTGAAGCTTTCTTT | CASSPLDDKDTEAFF
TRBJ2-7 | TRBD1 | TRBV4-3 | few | TGCGCCAGCAGCCCTGGGGACAGGGGGTCCTACGAGCAGTACTTC | CASSPGDRGSYEQYF
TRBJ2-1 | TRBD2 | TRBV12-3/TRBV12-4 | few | TGTGCCAGCAGCCTTAGGACACCGGGACTAGAGGTAAACAATGAGCAGTTCTTC | CASSLRTPGLEVNNEQFF
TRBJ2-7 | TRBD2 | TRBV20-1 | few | TGCAGTGCTAGAGAACTAGCGGGGGGTACCTACGAGCAGTACTTC | CSARELAGGTYEQYF
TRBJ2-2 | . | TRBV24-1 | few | TGTGCCACCAGTGATTTAGAATCGGGCGCTAACACCGGGGAGCTGTTTTTT | CATSDLESGANTGELFF
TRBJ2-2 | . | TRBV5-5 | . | . | CASSGGFGAGELFF
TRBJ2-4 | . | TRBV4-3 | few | TGCGCCAGCAGCCCGACGGTCAAAAACATTCAGTACTTC | CASSPTVKNIQYF
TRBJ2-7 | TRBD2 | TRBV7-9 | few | TGTGCCAGCAGCCTGCTAGCGGGAGGGCCGCGCGAGCAGTACTTC | CASSLLAGGPREQYF
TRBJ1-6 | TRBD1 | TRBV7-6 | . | TGTGCCAGCAGAGAGACAGGGGAGGATAATTCACCCCTCCACTTT | CASRETGEDNSPLHF
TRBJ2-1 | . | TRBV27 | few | TGTGCCAGCAGTAACACAGCGTACAATGAGCAGTTCTTC | CASSNTAYNEQFF
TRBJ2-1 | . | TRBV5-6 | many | TGTGCCAGCAGCTTCAACGTCCCCAGGGTTGTCCGGGATGAGCAGTTCTTC | CASSFNVPRVVRDEQFF
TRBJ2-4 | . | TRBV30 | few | TGTGCCTGGAGTGTAGGCAGGGGAATGGCTCAGTACTTC | CAWSVGRGMAQYF
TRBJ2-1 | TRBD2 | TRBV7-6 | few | TGTGCCAGCAGCTTATCTCCCGGTCTAGCGGGGGGGCCTATACTTGAGCAGTTCTTC | CASSLSPGLAGGPILEQFF